The clone carrying this TCR beta chain has only a few counts. As yet, its antigen is unknown. Expressed TCRB transcripts got sequenced, as all isolated RNA was reverse transcribed. Clones were sequenced by immunoSEQ multiplex PCR, and TCRdb holds only the in-frame ones, with some missing. Of hundreds of thousands of clones listed, about an eighth are singletons. The data derive from a study of beta chain features in type 1 diabetes. Study-wide results and caveats: A pattern of fewer insertions and more deletions at VDJ junctions was seen in type 1 diabetes patients. Compared with healthy donors, patients appeared to share more similar naive, central memory and regulatory TCRB repertoires. In every one of the four CD4+ subsets, TCRB CDR3s were moderately but significantly shorter in Type 1 diabetes patients.

Sequences were obtained from naive CD4+ T cells from blood. This receptor was obtained from a man aged 18-30 years with type 1 diabetes.

The CDR3 reads CASSTGYEQYF. The CDR3 coding sequence is TGTGCCAGCTCGACAGGGTACGAGCAGTACTTC. V gene TRBV27 combines with J gene TRBJ2-7; 7 nucleotides line up with TRBD1. CDR3 length equals 11 residues. CDR1 and CDR2 from the germline V gene are MNHEY and SMNVEV (reference sequence). Trimming at V came to 8 bases and at J to 4 bases, leaving 2 bases not matched to a gene.